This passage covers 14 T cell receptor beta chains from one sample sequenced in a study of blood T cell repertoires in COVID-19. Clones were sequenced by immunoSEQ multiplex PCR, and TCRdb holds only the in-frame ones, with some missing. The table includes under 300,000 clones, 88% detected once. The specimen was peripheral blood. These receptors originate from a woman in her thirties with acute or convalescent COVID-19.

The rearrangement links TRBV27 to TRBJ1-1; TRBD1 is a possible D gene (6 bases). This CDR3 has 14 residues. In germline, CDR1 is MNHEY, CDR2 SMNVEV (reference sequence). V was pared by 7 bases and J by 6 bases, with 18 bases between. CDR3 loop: CASKRNRDIAEAFF. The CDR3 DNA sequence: TGTGCCAGCAAACGAAACAGGGATATCGCTGAAGCTTTCTTT.

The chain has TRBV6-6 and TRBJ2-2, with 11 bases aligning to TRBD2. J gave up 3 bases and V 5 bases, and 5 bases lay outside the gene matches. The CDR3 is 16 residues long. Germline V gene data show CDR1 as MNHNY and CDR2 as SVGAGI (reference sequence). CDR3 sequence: CASSPIAGGHTGELFF. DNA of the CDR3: TGTGCCAGCAGTCCGATAGCGGGAGGGCACACCGGGGAGCTGTTTTTT.

For the CDR3, the DNA is TGTGCCAGTAGTCGCCGACTAGCGGGAGTTAGTGGCATTGAGCAGTTCTTC. Its protein is CASSRRLAGVSGIEQFF. J is TRBJ2-1 and V is TRBV19, with 12 bases aligning to TRBD2. Trimming cost V 5 bases and J 9 bases; bases outside gene matches: 14. CDR1 is LNHDA, CDR2 SQIVND, per germline (reference sequence). The CDR3 sequence is 17 residues long.

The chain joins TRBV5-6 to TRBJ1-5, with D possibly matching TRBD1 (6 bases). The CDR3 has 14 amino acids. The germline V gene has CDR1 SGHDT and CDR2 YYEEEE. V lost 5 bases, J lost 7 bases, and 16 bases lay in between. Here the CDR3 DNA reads TGTGCCAGCAGTACCGAGGGGGGAGGGCAGCCCCAGCATTTT. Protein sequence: CASSTEGGGQPQHF.

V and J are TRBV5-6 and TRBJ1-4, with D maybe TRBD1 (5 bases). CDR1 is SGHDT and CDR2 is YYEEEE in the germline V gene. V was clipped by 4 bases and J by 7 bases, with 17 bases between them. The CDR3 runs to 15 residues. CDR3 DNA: TGTGCCAGCAGCCTAAGGGGCTACCAACGTGAAAAACTGTTTTTT. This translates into CASSLRGYQREKLFF.

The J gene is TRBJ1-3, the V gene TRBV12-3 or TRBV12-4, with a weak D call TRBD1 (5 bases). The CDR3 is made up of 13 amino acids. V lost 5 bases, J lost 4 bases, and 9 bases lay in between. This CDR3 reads CASSNYRGNTIYF. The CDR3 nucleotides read TGTGCCAGCAGTAACTACAGGGGAAACACCATATATTTT.

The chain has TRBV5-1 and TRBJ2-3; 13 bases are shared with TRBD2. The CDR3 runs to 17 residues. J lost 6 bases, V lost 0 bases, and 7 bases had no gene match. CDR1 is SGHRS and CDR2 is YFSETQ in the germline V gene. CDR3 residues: CASSLGTSGGGFDTQYF. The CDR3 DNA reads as TGCGCCAGCAGCTTGGGGACTAGCGGGGGTGGTTTCGATACGCAGTATTTT.

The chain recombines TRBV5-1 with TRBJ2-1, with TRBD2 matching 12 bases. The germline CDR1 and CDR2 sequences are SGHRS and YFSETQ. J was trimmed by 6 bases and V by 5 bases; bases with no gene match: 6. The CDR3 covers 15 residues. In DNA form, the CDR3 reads TGCGCCAGCAGGCTAGCGGGAGGGCCCGGCAATGAGCAGTTCTTC. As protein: CASRLAGGPGNEQFF.

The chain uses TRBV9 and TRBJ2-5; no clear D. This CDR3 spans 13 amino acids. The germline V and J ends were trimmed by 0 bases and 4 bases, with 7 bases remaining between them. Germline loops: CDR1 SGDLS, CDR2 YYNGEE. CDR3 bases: TGTGCCAGCAGCGTAGACGGCGGAGAGACCCAGTACTTC. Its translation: CASSVDGGETQYF.

The CDR3 protein is CSVESGAVEFF. For the CDR3, the DNA is TGCAGCGTTGAAAGTGGGGCAGTGGAGTTCTTC. The chain carries TRBV29-1 and TRBJ2-1; a possible D gene is TRBD1 (5 bases). From germline, CDR1 is SQVTM and CDR2 ANQGSEA. V lost 2 bases and J 14 bases, leaving 13 bases between the germline ends. The CDR3 loop spans 11 amino acids.

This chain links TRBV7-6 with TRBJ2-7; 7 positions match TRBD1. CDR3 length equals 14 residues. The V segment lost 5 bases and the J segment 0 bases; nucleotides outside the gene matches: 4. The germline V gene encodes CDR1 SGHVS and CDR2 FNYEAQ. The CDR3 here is CASSVRDSSYEQYF. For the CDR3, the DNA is TGTGCCAGCAGCGTCCGGGACAGCTCCTACGAGCAGTACTTC.

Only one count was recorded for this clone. This CDR3 is CASSLPQGVYEQYF. The DNA of the CDR3 is TGTGCCAGCAGCTTACCCCAGGGGGTCTACGAGCAGTACTTC. The rearrangement joins TRBV7-2 to TRBJ2-7, with 7 positions matching TRBD1. V gave up 2 bases and J gave up 3 bases; unmatched junction bases: 4. This CDR3 spans 14 amino acids. Germline V lookup: CDR1 SGHTA, CDR2 FQGNSA.

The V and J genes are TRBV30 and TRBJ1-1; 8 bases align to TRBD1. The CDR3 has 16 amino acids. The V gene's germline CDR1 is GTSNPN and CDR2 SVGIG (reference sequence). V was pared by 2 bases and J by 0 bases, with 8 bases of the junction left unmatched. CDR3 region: CAWSPWTGHMNTEAFF. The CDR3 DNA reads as TGTGCCTGGAGTCCGTGGACAGGGCACATGAACACTGAAGCTTTCTTT. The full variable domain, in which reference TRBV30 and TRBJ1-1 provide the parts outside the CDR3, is SQTIHQWPATLVQPVGSPLSLECTVEGTSNPNLYWYRQAAGRGLQLLFYSVGIGQISSEVPQNLSASRPQDRQFILSSKKLLLSDSGFYLCAWSPWTGHMNTEAFFGQGTRLTVV.

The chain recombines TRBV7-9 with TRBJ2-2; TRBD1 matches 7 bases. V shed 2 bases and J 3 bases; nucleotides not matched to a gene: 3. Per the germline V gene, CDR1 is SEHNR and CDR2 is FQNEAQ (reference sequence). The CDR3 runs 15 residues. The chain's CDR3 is CASSLRTGYTGELFF. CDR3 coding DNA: TGTGCCAGCAGCTTACGGACAGGATACACCGGGGAGCTGTTTTTT.